These T cell receptor beta chains were read from a single sample in a study of blood T cells in healthy people across ages. From the 5' RACE reads, TCRdb called clonotypes with MiXCR, one entry per CDR3 protein. The sample records around 620,000 distinct CDR3 sequences, roughly 28% being singletons. The sequencing sample was made of blood. These receptors were obtained from a woman in her 70s in good health. Each CDR3 is given with its conserved first and last residue. Each record gives: D gene, clone size, CDR3 length, V gene, J gene, CDR3 DNA, CDR3 protein. A D gene is named only where the DNA matches it firmly. Clone size is shown for a subset of rows, as once, few, many or a class of expanded clone.

-,-,11,TRBV7-9,TRBJ2-3,TGTGCCAGCAGCTTACCCCAGACGCAGTATTTT,CASSLPQTQYF
TRBD1,-,11,TRBV6-5,TRBJ1-1,TGTGCCAGCACCCGGGACAGGGAAGCTTTCTTT,CASTRDREAFF
-,few,16,TRBV6-1,TRBJ2-2,TGTGCCAGCAGTGACTTACGCAGGGTGAACACCGGGGAGCTGTTTTTT,CASSDLRRVNTGELFF
TRBD1,-,18,TRBV3-1,TRBJ1-2,TGTGCCAGCAGCCAACCTAAGGCAGGGGGCGGACGATTCTATGGCTACACCTTC,CASSQPKAGGGRFYGYTF
-,-,15,TRBV20-1,TRBJ1-3,TGCAGTGCCGACGCCCTAGCAGGCCCTGGAAACACCATATATTTT,CSADALAGPGNTIYF
TRBD1,-,18,TRBV18,TRBJ1-1,TGTGCCAGCTCAGCCCCTAACCGGCCTCACAGGGGAAGCACTGAAGCTTTCTTT,CASSAPNRPHRGSTEAFF
-,-,11,TRBV29-1,TRBJ2-7,TGCAGCGTTTCTAGCTCCTACGAGCAGTACTTC,CSVSSSYEQYF
TRBD2,-,15,TRBV6-2/TRBV6-3,TRBJ2-3,TGTGCCAGCAGGGGAAGCGGGGCGCCCGTTAATACGCAGTATTTT,CASRGSGAPVNTQYF
-,-,14,TRBV6-6,TRBJ1-1,TGTGCCAGCAGTTACTCGGGGAAGAACACTGAAGCTTTCTTT,CASSYSGKNTEAFF
-,once,15,TRBV6-2/TRBV6-3,TRBJ1-4,TGTGCCAGCAGCGGACCGGCTGCAACTAATGAAAAACTGTTTTTT,CASSGPAATNEKLFF
TRBD1,few,16,TRBV20-1,TRBJ1-2,TGCAGTGCTAGAGATGGGACAGGGGGCATTGGTTATGGCTACACCTTC,CSARDGTGGIGYGYTF
-,-,14,TRBV6-6,TRBJ1-1,TGTGCCAGCACACTCAGGACCCGAGCAACTGAAGCTTTCTTT,CASTLRTRATEAFF
-,few,14,TRBV18,TRBJ2-5,TGTGCCAGCTCACCATCCTCATCCGAAGAGACCCAGTACTTC,CASSPSSSEETQYF
-,few,16,TRBV9,TRBJ2-3,TGTGCCAGCAGCCCACGGGGCGGGACAGCTGCGGATACGCAGTATTTT,CASSPRGGTAADTQYF
TRBD1,-,16,TRBV5-1,TRBJ2-7,TGCGCCAGCAGCTTGTCCCCCGGGACAGAGATCTACGAGCAGTACTTC,CASSLSPGTEIYEQYF
-,few,15,TRBV10-3,TRBJ2-4,TGTGCCATCAGTGATCCCGGGACCACCAAAAACATTCAGTACTTC,CAISDPGTTKNIQYF
TRBD2,-,15,TRBV5-1,TRBJ2-5,TGCGCCAGCAGCTTCGTAGCGGGGAGTACGGAGACCCAGTACTTC,CASSFVAGSTETQYF
-,-,16,TRBV3-1,TRBJ2-5,TGTGCCAGCAGTCTCGGACTAGGGACATTAGCTGAGACCCAGTACTTC,CASSLGLGTLAETQYF
TRBD1,few,12,TRBV20-1,TRBJ1-1,TGCAGTGCTACCGAGCAGGGGGTACTGGCTTTCTTT,CSATEQGVLAFF
-,few,15,TRBV29-1,TRBJ2-7,TGCAGCGCCGTGGCAGGCCAGAGACGATCCTACGAGCAGTACTTC,CSAVAGQRRSYEQYF
TRBD2,-,15,TRBV7-9,TRBJ2-1,TGTGCCAGCAGCTTAAGCTCCGGGGGGGCCAATGAGCAGTTCTTC,CASSLSSGGANEQFF